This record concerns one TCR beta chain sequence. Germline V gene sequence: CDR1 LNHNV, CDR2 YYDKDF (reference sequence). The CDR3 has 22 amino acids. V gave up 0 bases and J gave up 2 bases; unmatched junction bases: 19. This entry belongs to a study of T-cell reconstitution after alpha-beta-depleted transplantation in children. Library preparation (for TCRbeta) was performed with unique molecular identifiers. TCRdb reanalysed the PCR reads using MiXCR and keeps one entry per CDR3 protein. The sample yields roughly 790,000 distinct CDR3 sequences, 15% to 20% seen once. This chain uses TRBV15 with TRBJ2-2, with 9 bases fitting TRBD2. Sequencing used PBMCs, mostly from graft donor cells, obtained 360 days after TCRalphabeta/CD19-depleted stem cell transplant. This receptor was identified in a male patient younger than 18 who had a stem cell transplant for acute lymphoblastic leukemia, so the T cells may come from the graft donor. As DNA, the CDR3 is TGTGCCACCAGCAGAGAGATTTGGGCAGAGCTAGCGGGAACTGGCAACACCGGGGAGCTGTTTTTT. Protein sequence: CATSREIWAELAGTGNTGELFF.